Listed below are T cell receptor beta chains from one sample, sequenced in a study of blood T cells in healthy people across ages. Via MiXCR, TCRdb re-called the 5' RACE reads, giving one row per CDR3 protein. The profile covers approximately 800,000 distinct CDR3 sequences, with 50% to 65% appearing a single time and under 50% taken by the ten largest. Sample: blood. These receptors were taken from a man at least 80 years old in good health. Both conserved end residues are part of each CDR3. Fields, in order: D gene, clone size, CDR3 length, J gene, V gene, CDR3 DNA, CDR3 protein. The D gene is left open where the match is weak. Only part of the rows carry a size: once, few, many, or a class if the clone is expanded.

.,.,13,TRBJ2-3,TRBV20-1,TGCAGTGCCCCCGTGAGCACCAGAGATACGCAGTATTTT,CSAPVSTRDTQYF
TRBD1,.,16,TRBJ1-2,TRBV27,TGTGCCAGCAGTTTCCGGGACAGGCCCTCTAGTAGTGGCTACACCTTC,CASSFRDRPSSSGYTF
.,few,13,TRBJ1-2,TRBV5-1,TGCGCCAGCAGCTTGGCGGGAGGAGAAGGCTACACCTTC,CASSLAGGEGYTF
.,few,12,TRBJ2-7,TRBV13,TGTGCCAGCAGCTCCACAGGCCAAACTCAGTACTTC,CASSSTGQTQYF
TRBD2,.,18,TRBJ2-3,TRBV15,TGTGCCACCAGCCTCCGATCGGGACTAGCGGAAAAGCACAGATACGCGTATTTT,CATSLRSGLAEKHRYAYF
.,.,16,TRBJ1-6,TRBV20-1,TGCAGTGCTAGTAGGGGACCGAGCTCCTATAATTCACCCCTCCACTTT,CSASRGPSSYNSPLHF
TRBD1,.,15,TRBJ1-5,TRBV6-6,TGTGCCAGCAGTAAGCCGACAGGGGACGATCAGCCCCAGCATTTT,CASSKPTGDDQPQHF
.,.,16,TRBJ1-3,TRBV20-1,TGCAGTGCTAGAGGCATACAGGGTTCGACACGAAACACCATATATTTT,CSARGIQGSTRNTIYF
TRBD1,.,16,TRBJ2-7,TRBV14,TGCGCCAGCAGCCGCTTAACCGGGACAGGGTCGGGCGAGCAGTACTTC,CASSRLTGTGSGEQYF
.,many,13,TRBJ2-1,TRBV7-2,TGTGCCAGCAGCTCGAACTCCTACAATGAGCAGTTCTTC,CASSSNSYNEQFF
TRBD1,.,18,TRBJ2-1,TRBV5-1,TGCGCCAGCAGCTTGGAGGGACAGGGATTAGCGGCATACAATGAGCAGTTCTTC,CASSLEGQGLAAYNEQFF
TRBD2,many,14,TRBJ2-7,TRBV3-1,TGTGCCAGCAGCCAGACTAGCGGTCCCTACGAGCAGTACTTC,CASSQTSGPYEQYF
.,.,15,TRBJ1-1,TRBV5-1,TGCGCCAGCAGCTCGAACCTTGTCGGGAACACTGAAGCTTTCTTT,CASSSNLVGNTEAFF
TRBD2,few,14,TRBJ2-7,TRBV12-3/TRBV12-4,TGTGCCAGCGGAGGTCTAGCGGGAGCGGGGGAGCAGTACTTC,CASGGLAGAGEQYF
TRBD1,.,14,TRBJ1-2,TRBV15,TGTGCCACCAGCCGAGGGACAGGGGGCTCTGGCTACACCTTC,CATSRGTGGSGYTF